This passage covers 24 T cell receptor beta chains from one sample sequenced in a study of shared clonotypes between healthy human individuals. The protocol was immunoSEQ multiplex PCR, while the TCRdb copy is restricted to in-frame clones and leaves out a portion. The sample consists of hundreds of thousands of clones, around 96% of them appearing once. CD8 cells regarded as naive lacked CD45RO, were positively chosen for CCR7, and omitted terminally differentiated effector memory CD45RA+ cells. The sample was naive CD8+ T cells sorted from blood. These receptor sequences come from a woman in her thirties in good health.

The sample holds one count of this clone. V is TRBV28 and J is TRBJ2-7, with TRBD1 matching 12 bases. CDR1 and CDR2 from the germline V gene are MDHEN and SYDVKM. J gave up 4 bases and V 4 bases, and 2 bases lay outside the gene matches. This CDR3 comprises 14 residues. In nucleotides, the CDR3 is TGTGCCAGCAGTTGGGGACAGGGGGCTTACGAGCAGTACTTC. Its translation: CASSWGQGAYEQYF.

V is TRBV28 and J is TRBJ2-3; the D is unclear. The CDR3 has 15 residues. The germline V gene has CDR1 MDHEN and CDR2 SYDVKM. With 4 bases removed from V and 5 bases from J, the gap between germline ends came to 16 bases. CDR3 DNA: TGTGCCAGCAGTTCCCCCCCAAGTATGGGAGATACGCAGTATTTT. Translation gives CASSSPPSMGDTQYF.

The chain employs TRBV27 and TRBJ2-7; 9 bases fit TRBD2. J was trimmed by 0 bases and V by 5 bases; bases with no gene match: 8. Germline CDR1 and CDR2: MNHEY and SMNVEV (reference sequence). The CDR3 spans 16 residues. Here the CDR3 DNA reads TGTGCCAGCAGTCCATCTAGCGGGGCCACCTCCTACGAGCAGTACTTC. Amino acid sequence: CASSPSSGATSYEQYF.

This clone was seen a few times. Distinct nucleotide sequences in the sample also encode this CDR3. The chain joins TRBV9 to TRBJ1-1; no clear D gene. The V gene lost 0 bases and the J gene lost 0 bases, with 6 bases spanning the gap. This CDR3 comprises 14 residues. Germline CDR1 is SGDLS and CDR2 is YYNGEE. The CDR3 DNA sequence: TGTGCCAGCAGCGTAGGATCGGTGAACACTGAAGCTTTCTTT. This gives the protein CASSVGSVNTEAFF.

This rearrangement joins TRBV7-9 to TRBJ2-7, with 7 bases aligning to TRBD2. The V gene's germline CDR1 is SEHNR and CDR2 FQNEAQ (reference sequence). The length of the CDR3 is 15 residues. V was pared by 4 bases and J by 2 bases, with 8 bases of the junction left unmatched. The CDR3 region has the DNA TGTGCCAGCAGCTCGGGTTCTAGCGGCCCCTACGAGCAGTACTTC. Translated, it gives CASSSGSSGPYEQYF.

The chain recombines TRBV27 with TRBJ2-1; 8 nucleotides line up with TRBD2. This CDR3 region has 17 residues. V shed 4 bases and J 10 bases; nucleotides not matched to a gene: 18. Looked up from germline, CDR1 is MNHEY and CDR2 is SMNVEV (reference sequence). The CDR3: CASSSPLRTSPDKEQFF. CDR3 nucleotides: TGTGCCAGCAGTTCCCCCCTTAGGACTAGCCCTGATAAAGAGCAGTTCTTC.

The chain combines TRBV27 with TRBJ2-2, with TRBD1 identical over 10 bases. The CDR3 length is 15 residues. The trim removed 4 bases at V and 4 bases at J, leaving 3 bases unmatched. Germline CDR1 is MNHEY and CDR2 is SMNVEV (reference sequence). The chain's CDR3 is CASSYGTGATGELFF. The CDR3, as DNA: TGTGCCAGCAGTTACGGGACAGGGGCCACCGGGGAGCTGTTTTTT.

The CDR3 region has the DNA TGTGCCACCGCCCCCAGGACTAGCAATCAGCCCCAGCATTTT. This sequence encodes CATAPRTSNQPQHF. This chain uses TRBV19 with TRBJ1-5; D ambiguous. V shed 10 bases and J shed 0 bases, with 13 bases lying between them. The CDR3 totals 14 residues. Germline V CDR1 and CDR2: LNHDA, SQIVND (reference sequence).

This clone has only one observation. The chain combines TRBV5-5 with TRBJ2-5, with D perhaps TRBD1 (6 bases). The CDR3 runs to 16 residues. Germline CDR1 SGHKS, CDR2 YYEKEE (reference sequence). Trimming took off 4 bases at V and 1 base at J, with 17 bases between the two ends. In DNA form, the CDR3 reads TGTGCCAGCAGCCACCGCCCGGACAGACCCCAAGAGACCCAGTACTTC. Protein product: CASSHRPDRPQETQYF.

Worth noting for this clone: At the DNA level, this CDR3 is encoded by other sequences in the same sample as well. This chain connects TRBV27 to TRBJ2-7; D remains unclear. Trimming removed 0 bases at V and 2 bases at J, with 8 bases between. CDR3 size: 14 residues. The germline CDR1 and CDR2 sequences are MNHEY and SMNVEV (reference sequence). In DNA form, the CDR3 reads TGTGCCAGCAGTTTATCGGGGTCAACCTACGAGCAGTACTTC. Translation gives CASSLSGSTYEQYF.

The CDR3 DNA reads TGCGCCAGCAGCCCAGGGAGCGGGGAGCAGTTCTTC. Amino acids: CASSPGSGEQFF. The chain carries TRBV4-1 and TRBJ2-1; a possible D gene is TRBD2 (6 bases). CDR3 length equals 12 residues. Germline V gene data show CDR1 as MGHRA and CDR2 as YSYEKL. V shed 4 bases and J shed 10 bases, with 11 bases lying between them.

The chain couples TRBV6-1 to TRBJ2-3; a possible D gene is TRBD1 (5 bases). This CDR3 has 18 residues. V lost 0 bases and J lost 6, with 22 bases in between. Per germline, CDR1 MNHNS and CDR2 SASEGT. CDR3 sequence: CASSEALGRGTERDTQYF. CDR3 sequence (DNA): TGTGCCAGCAGTGAAGCGCTCGGTAGGGGCACCGAAAGGGATACGCAGTATTTT.

The gene calls are TRBV27 and TRBJ2-7; D call uncertain. Looked up from germline, CDR1 is MNHEY and CDR2 is SMNVEV (reference sequence). The CDR3 is 15 residues long. Trimming pared 6 bases from V and 2 bases from J, leaving 17 bases between. As DNA, the CDR3 is TGTGCCAGCAGCGACCTCGCTGGCAGAACCTACGAGCAGTACTTC. It encodes CASSDLAGRTYEQYF.

This chain joins TRBV27 and TRBJ2-1; D is unresolved. The CDR3 loop spans 13 amino acids. Trimming pared 5 bases from V and 6 bases from J, leaving 11 bases between. Germline CDR1 reads MNHEY; CDR2 reads SMNVEV (reference sequence). CDR3 in amino acids: CASSIPLGNEQFF. CDR3 bases: TGTGCCAGCAGTATACCCCTCGGCAATGAGCAGTTCTTC.

With regard to this clone: Additional DNA sequences in this sample encode the identical CDR3. The V call is TRBV9, the J call TRBJ2-5; D not certain. This CDR3 is 11 amino acids long. The ends were cut back, 0 bases at V and 4 bases at J, with 1 base in the middle. CDR1 and CDR2 from the germline V gene are SGDLS and YYNGEE. This CDR3 reads CASSVAETQYF. The DNA for the CDR3 is TGTGCCAGCAGCGTAGCAGAGACCCAGTACTTC.

This chain uses TRBV5-1 with TRBJ2-7; TRBD2 is a possible D gene (7 bases). Germline values: CDR1 SGHRS, CDR2 YFSETQ. V shed 4 bases and J shed 3 bases, with 14 bases lying between them. This CDR3 has 14 residues. In DNA form, the CDR3 reads TGCGCCAGCAGCCCTACAGGGAGGGTCTACGAGCAGTACTTC. Protein product: CASSPTGRVYEQYF.

The rearrangement uses TRBV29-1 and TRBJ2-7, with D possibly matching TRBD2 (7 bases). V gave up 1 base and J gave up 2 bases, with 9 bases separating them. Germline V gives CDR1 SQVTM, CDR2 ANQGSEA. The CDR3 runs to 13 residues. The CDR3, as DNA: TGCAGCGTTGAAGGGGAGGGGGCCTACGAGCAGTACTTC. This translates into CSVEGEGAYEQYF.

The rearrangement links TRBV4-1 to TRBJ2-5; D is unresolved. Matching the DNA end better, TRBJ2-7 makes the J call doubtful. Germline V gene sequence: CDR1 MGHRA, CDR2 YSYEKL. CDR3 length equals 14 residues. This CDR3 reads CASSQVSENYEQYF. The CDR3 region has the DNA TGCGCCAGCAGCCAAGTTTCGGAAAACTACGAGCAGTACTTC.

The chain couples TRBV4-1 to TRBJ2-7, with D maybe TRBD1 (6 bases). Germline-derived CDR1 and CDR2 are MGHRA and YSYEKL. CDR3 size: 15 residues. V lost 0 bases and J 3 bases, leaving 12 bases between the germline ends. CDR3 sequence (DNA): TGCGCCAGCAGCCAAGATGGGGGCAGAAACTACGAGCAGTACTTC. It yields the protein CASSQDGGRNYEQYF.

This rearrangement joins TRBV10-1 to TRBJ1-1, with D hard to call. CDR3 length: 14 residues. Looked up from germline, CDR1 is WNHNN and CDR2 is SYGVQD (reference sequence). Trimming left V 0 bases short and J 4 bases short, with 9 bases between. The CDR3 DNA follows: TGCGCCAGCAGTGAGTCTCTTGGCGTCACTGAAGCTTTCTTT. Its translation: CASSESLGVTEAFF.

This sequence joins TRBV7-9 and TRBJ2-2; D may be TRBD2 (7 bases). The ends were cut back, 1 base at V and 0 bases at J, with 12 bases in the middle. CDR1 and CDR2 from the germline V gene are SEHNR and FQNEAQ (reference sequence). The CDR3 contains 17 residues. The CDR3 sequence: CASSLGGGLTNTGELFF. In nucleotides, the CDR3 is TGTGCCAGCAGCTTAGGAGGGGGACTAACGAACACCGGGGAGCTGTTTTTT.

V gene TRBV5-1 combines with J gene TRBJ2-5; D is uncertain. Deletions cut 5 bases from V and 7 bases from J, with 18 bases between. Germline CDR1 SGHRS, CDR2 YFSETQ. This CDR3 has 14 amino acids. CDR3 sequence: CASRLQETWGTQYF. In nucleotides, the CDR3 is TGCGCCAGCAGGTTGCAGGAGACCTGGGGGACCCAGTACTTC.

The chain employs TRBV7-9 and TRBJ1-2, with D perhaps matching TRBD1 (5 bases). The germline V gene encodes CDR1 SEHNR and CDR2 FQNEAQ (reference sequence). The CDR3 loop spans 14 amino acids. Between the trimmed V and J ends, which lost 1 base and 3 bases, there was a span of 9 bases. The DNA for the CDR3 is TGTGCCAGCAGCTTAGGGACAACGGACTATGGCTACACCTTC. As protein: CASSLGTTDYGYTF. Full variable domain (missing parts from reference TRBV7-9 and TRBJ1-2): DTGVSQNPRHKITKRGQNVTFRCDPISEHNRLYWYRQTLGQGPEFLTYFQNEAQLEKSRLLSDRFSAERPKGSFSTLEIQRTEQGDSAMYLCASSLGTTDYGYTFGSGTRLTVV.

This chain connects TRBV2 to TRBJ2-5; 11 bases line up with TRBD2. This CDR3 comprises 16 residues. Germline V gene sequence: CDR1 SNHLY, CDR2 FYNNEI. J lost 2 bases, V lost 10 bases, and 12 bases had no gene match. The DNA of the CDR3 is TGTGCCACTATCGGGTCCGGGACTAGCGGACAAGAGACCCAGTACTTC. It is translated as CATIGSGTSGQETQYF.